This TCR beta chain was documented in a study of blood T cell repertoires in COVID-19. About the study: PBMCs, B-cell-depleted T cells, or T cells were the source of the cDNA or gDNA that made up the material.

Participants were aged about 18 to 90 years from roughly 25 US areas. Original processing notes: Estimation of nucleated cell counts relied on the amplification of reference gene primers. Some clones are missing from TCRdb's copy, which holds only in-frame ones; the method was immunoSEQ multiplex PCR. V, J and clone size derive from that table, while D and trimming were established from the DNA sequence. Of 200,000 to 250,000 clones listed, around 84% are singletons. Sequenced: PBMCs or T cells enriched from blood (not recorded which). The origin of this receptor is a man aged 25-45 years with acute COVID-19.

CDR3 DNA: TGTGCCAGCAGTTTATCCCTCGGGATCACGAGCGGCTACACCTTC. Amino acid sequence: CASSLSLGITSGYTF. The rearrangement uses TRBV28 and TRBJ1-2; D remains ambiguous. Germline CDR1 is MDHEN and CDR2 is SYDVKM. CDR3 length equals 15 residues. Trimming took 1 base from V and 8 from J, leaving 17 bases between them.